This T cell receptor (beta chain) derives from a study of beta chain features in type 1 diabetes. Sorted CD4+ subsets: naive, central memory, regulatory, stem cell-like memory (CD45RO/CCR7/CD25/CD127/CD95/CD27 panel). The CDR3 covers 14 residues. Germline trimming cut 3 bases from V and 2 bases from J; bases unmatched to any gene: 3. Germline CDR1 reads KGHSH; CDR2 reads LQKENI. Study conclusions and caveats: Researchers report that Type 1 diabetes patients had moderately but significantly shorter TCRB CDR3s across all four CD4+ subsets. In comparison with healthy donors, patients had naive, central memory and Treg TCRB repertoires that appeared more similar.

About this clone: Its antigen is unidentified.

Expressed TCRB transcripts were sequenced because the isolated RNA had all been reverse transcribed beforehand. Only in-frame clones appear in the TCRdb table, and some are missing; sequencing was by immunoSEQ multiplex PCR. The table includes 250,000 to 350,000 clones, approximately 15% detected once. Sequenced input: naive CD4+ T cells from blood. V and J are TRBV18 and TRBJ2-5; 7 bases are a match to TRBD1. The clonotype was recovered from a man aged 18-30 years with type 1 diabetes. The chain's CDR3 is CASSPPGQQETQYF. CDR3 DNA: TGTGCCAGCTCACCTCCGGGACAGCAAGAGACCCAGTACTTC.